This T cell receptor beta chain was recorded in a study of primary melanoma T cells and metastatic recurrence. The wider study: Tumors were T2–T4 primary melanomas thicker than 1 mm. Findings and limits, study-wide: Reportedly, T-cell fraction predicted progression-free survival beyond thickness, ulceration, mitoses, age. Combined with tumor thickness, T-cell fraction reportedly beat other histopathological additions.

The CDR3 has 15 amino acids. The V gene end was trimmed by 5 bases and the J gene end by 6 bases; junction bases not matched to a gene: 13. CDR1 is MDHEN and CDR2 is SYDVKM in the germline V gene. Generated by immunoSEQ multiplex PCR, the TCRdb table keeps only in-frame clones and is missing some. The sample consists of hundreds of clones, about 80% of them appearing once. Primary melanoma in these patients was surgically resected but could recur metastatically. On this clone itself: The antigen is unknown.

This clonotype was sampled from a human donor with melanoma. Sequencing was performed on melanoma tumor tissue. The genes are TRBV28 and TRBJ2-7; 7 nucleotides agree with TRBD1. The CDR3 reads CASSTQTGRTSEQYF. The CDR3, as DNA: TGTGCCAGCAGTACACAGACAGGGCGAACGAGCGAGCAGTACTTC. Variable domain in full (rest from reference TRBV28 and TRBJ2-7): DVKVTQSSRYLVKRTGEKVFLECVQDMDHENMFWYRQDPGLGLRLIYFSYDVKMKEKGDIPEGYSVSREKKERFSLILESASTNQTSMYLCASSTQTGRTSEQYFGPGTRLTVT.